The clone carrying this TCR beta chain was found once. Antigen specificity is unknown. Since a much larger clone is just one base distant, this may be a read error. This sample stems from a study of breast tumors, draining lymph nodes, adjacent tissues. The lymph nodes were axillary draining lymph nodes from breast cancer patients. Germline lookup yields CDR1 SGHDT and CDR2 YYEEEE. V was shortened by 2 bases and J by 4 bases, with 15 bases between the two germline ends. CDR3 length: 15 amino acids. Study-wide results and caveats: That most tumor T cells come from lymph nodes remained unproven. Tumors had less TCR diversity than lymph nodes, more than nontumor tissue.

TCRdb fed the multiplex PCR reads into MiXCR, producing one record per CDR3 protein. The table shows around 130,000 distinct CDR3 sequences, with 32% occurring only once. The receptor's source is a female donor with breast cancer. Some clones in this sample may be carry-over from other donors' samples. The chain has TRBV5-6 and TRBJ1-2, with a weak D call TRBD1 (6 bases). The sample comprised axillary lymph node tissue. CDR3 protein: CASSFPGAASYGYTF. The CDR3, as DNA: TGTGCCAGCAGCTTCCCAGGGGCCGCGTCCTATGGCTACACCTTC.